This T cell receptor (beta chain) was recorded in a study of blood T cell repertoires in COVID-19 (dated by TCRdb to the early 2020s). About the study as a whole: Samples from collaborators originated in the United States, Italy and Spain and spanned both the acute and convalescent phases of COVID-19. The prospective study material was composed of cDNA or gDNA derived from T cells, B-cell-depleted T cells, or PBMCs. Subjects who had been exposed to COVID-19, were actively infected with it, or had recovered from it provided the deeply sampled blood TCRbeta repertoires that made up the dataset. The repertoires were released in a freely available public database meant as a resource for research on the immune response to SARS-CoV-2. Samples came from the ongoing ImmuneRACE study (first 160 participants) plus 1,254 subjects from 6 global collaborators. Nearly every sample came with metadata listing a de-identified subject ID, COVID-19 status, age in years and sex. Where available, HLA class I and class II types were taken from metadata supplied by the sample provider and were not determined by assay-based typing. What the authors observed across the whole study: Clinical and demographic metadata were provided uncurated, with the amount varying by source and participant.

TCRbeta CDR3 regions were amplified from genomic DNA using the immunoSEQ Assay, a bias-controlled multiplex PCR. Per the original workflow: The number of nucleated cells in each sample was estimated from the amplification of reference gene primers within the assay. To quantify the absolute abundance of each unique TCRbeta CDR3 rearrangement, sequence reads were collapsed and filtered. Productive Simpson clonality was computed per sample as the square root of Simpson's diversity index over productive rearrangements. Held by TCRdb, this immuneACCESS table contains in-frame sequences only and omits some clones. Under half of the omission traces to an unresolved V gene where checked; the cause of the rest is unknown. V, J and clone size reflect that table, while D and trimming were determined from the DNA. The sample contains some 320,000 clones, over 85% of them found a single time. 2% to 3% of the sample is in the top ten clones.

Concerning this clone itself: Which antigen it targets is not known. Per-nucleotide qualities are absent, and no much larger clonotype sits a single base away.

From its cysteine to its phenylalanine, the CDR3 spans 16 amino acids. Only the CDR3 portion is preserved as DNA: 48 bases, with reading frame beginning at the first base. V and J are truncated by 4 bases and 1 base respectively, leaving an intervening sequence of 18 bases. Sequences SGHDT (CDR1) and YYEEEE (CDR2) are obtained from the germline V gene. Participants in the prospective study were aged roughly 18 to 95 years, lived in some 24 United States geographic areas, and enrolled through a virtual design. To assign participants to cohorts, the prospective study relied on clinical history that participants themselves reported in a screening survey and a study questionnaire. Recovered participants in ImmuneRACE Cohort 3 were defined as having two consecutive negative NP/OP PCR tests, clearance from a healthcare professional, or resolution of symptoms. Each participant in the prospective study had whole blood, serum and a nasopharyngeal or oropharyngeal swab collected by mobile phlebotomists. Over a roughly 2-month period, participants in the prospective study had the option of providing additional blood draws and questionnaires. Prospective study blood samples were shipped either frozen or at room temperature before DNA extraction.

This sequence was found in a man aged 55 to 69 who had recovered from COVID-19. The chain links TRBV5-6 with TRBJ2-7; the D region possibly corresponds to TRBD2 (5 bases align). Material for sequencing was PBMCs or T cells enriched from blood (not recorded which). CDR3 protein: CASSTDPLVSSYEQYF. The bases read TGTGCCAGCAGCACCGACCCACTAGTTAGTTCCTACGAGCAGTACTTC.